A selection of T cell receptor beta chains follows, all from one sample in a study of early T cells in non-severe SARS-CoV-2 infection. TCRdb used MiXCR to reprocess the 5' RACE reads, holding one entry per CDR3 protein. The profile shows 45,000 to 55,000 distinct CDR3 sequences, approximately 10% of them singletons. Sequencing was performed on whole blood. Receptor source: an adult who was a healthcare worker with PCR-confirmed SARS-CoV-2 infection or an uninfected control (not recorded which). Both conserved end residues are part of each CDR3. Each record gives: D gene, CDR3 length, J gene, V gene, clone size, CDR3 protein, CDR3 DNA. The D gene is left open where the match is weak. Clone size, where shown, is once, few, many, or a class for clones that have expanded.

>.|15|TRBJ2-7|TRBV20-1|many
CSARESGTVSYEQYF
TGCAGTGCTAGAGAGTCCGGGACTGTCTCCTACGAGCAGTACTTC
>.|16|TRBJ2-1|TRBV6-2/TRBV6-3|many
CASSYELEALPDEQFF
TGTGCCAGCAGTTACGAGTTAGAGGCCCTTCCGGATGAGCAGTTCTTC
>TRBD1|14|TRBJ2-3|TRBV5-1|many
CASSLEGGADTQYF
TGCGCCAGCAGCTTGGAAGGGGGCGCAGATACGCAGTATTTT
>.|13|TRBJ2-5|TRBV11-3|.
CASSPRRQETQYF
TGTGCCAGCAGCCCCCGGCGACAAGAGACCCAGTACTTC
>.|15|TRBJ2-7|TRBV7-9|many
CASTPLRAAGHEQYF
TGTGCCAGCACCCCCTTGAGGGCCGCAGGCCACGAGCAGTACTTC
>TRBD1|15|TRBJ2-7|TRBV7-8|many
CASSGAGTGDDEQYF
TGTGCCAGCAGCGGTGCAGGGACAGGGGATGACGAGCAGTACTTC
>.|14|TRBJ2-7|TRBV3-1|.
CASSRMTSADEQYF
TGTGCCAGCAGCCGCATGACCTCGGCGGACGAGCAGTACTTC
>.|16|TRBJ2-1|TRBV9|.
CASSVGPLSSYNEQFF
TGTGCCAGCAGCGTAGGTCCCTTAAGCTCCTACAATGAGCAGTTCTTC
>TRBD1|16|TRBJ2-1|TRBV19|.
CASSPAGTGRNNEQFF
TGTGCCAGTAGTCCTGCAGGGACAGGGAGAAACAATGAGCAGTTCTTC
>TRBD1|15|TRBJ2-7|TRBV5-5|.
CASSLWDRGLYEQYF
TGTGCCAGCAGCTTATGGGACAGGGGACTGTACGAGCAGTACTTC
>TRBD1|15|TRBJ1-6|TRBV28|.
CASRLSGGGGPPLHF
TGTGCCAGCCGCTTATCGGGAGGGGGCGGACCACCCCTCCACTTT
>.|15|TRBJ2-4|TRBV5-1|many
CASSPTLSRVGIQYF
TGCGCCAGCAGCCCCACTTTGAGCCGGGTGGGGATTCAGTACTTC
>.|14|TRBJ2-7|TRBV20-1|.
CSALGPRSSYEQYF
TGCAGTGCGCTTGGACCCAGGAGCTCCTACGAGCAGTACTTC
>.|15|TRBJ2-1|TRBV28|few
CASSSSQDIYNEQFF
TGTGCCAGCAGTTCTAGTCAGGACATCTACAATGAGCAGTTCTTC
>TRBD2|15|TRBJ2-3|TRBV28|few
CASGGTSGSTDTQYF
TGTGCCAGCGGAGGGACTAGCGGGAGCACAGATACGCAGTATTTT
>.|13|TRBJ2-2|TRBV2|few
CASSAGSSGELFF
TGTGCCAGCAGTGCGGGATCTTCCGGGGAGCTGTTTTTT
>TRBD1|13|TRBJ1-1|TRBV5-1|many
CASSWDRNTEAFF
TGCGCCAGCAGCTGGGACAGGAACACTGAAGCTTTCTTT
>TRBD2|18|TRBJ2-3|TRBV10-3|many
CAISELAGSSASTDTQYF
TGTGCCATCAGTGAACTAGCGGGAAGTTCAGCTAGCACAGATACGCAGTATTTT
>TRBD1|19|TRBJ2-5|TRBV7-9|many
CASSFLLPGTGLYQETQYF
TGTGCCAGCAGCTTTTTGCTGCCTGGGACAGGGTTGTACCAAGAGACCCAGTACTTC
>.|14|TRBJ1-1|TRBV5-6|many
CASSPIMVAAEAFF
TGTGCCAGCAGCCCAATAATGGTAGCAGCGGAAGCTTTCTTT
>.|14|TRBJ2-3|TRBV29-1|many
CSVQRLVGVDTQYF
TGCAGCGTTCAAAGACTAGTTGGGGTAGATACGCAGTATTTT
>TRBD2|15|TRBJ2-7|TRBV7-9|few
CASSATSGGALEQYF
TGTGCCAGCAGCGCAACTAGCGGGGGGGCGTTGGAGCAGTACTTC
>TRBD2|19|TRBJ2-3|TRBV23-1|few
CASSLGVSGGQTSTDTQYF
TGCGCCAGCAGTCTAGGTGTCAGCGGGGGGCAAACTAGCACAGATACGCAGTATTTT
>.|13|TRBJ2-2|TRBV2|.
CARKDPNTGELFF
TGTGCCAGAAAAGACCCAAACACCGGGGAGCTGTTTTTT
>.|15|TRBJ1-2|TRBV7-2|many
CASSLSQGAPYGYTF
TGTGCCAGCAGCTTATCTCAGGGAGCCCCCTATGGCTACACCTTC
>.|17|TRBJ2-2|TRBV5-1|many
CASSFILRTANTGELFF
TGCGCCAGCAGCTTCATCTTGCGGACAGCGAACACCGGGGAGCTGTTTTTT
>.|10|TRBJ2-1|TRBV28|.
CASSLREQFF
TGTGCCAGCAGTTTAAGAGAGCAGTTCTTC
>.|12|TRBJ2-1|TRBV6-4|few
CASSPTGNEQFF
TGTGCCAGCAGCCCAACCGGTAATGAGCAGTTCTTC
>.|14|TRBJ2-5|TRBV2|few
CASNGGALQETQYF
TGTGCCAGCAATGGGGGAGCACTCCAAGAGACCCAGTACTTC
>.|16|TRBJ1-3|TRBV7-8|many
CASSLAPRHSGNTIYF
TGTGCCAGCAGCTTAGCGCCCAGGCACTCTGGAAACACCATATATTTT
>.|16|TRBJ2-1|TRBV11-3|few
CASSPGGELNYNEQFF
TGTGCCAGCAGCCCTGGAGGGGAACTAAACTACAATGAGCAGTTCTTC
>.|15|TRBJ2-3|TRBV27|few
CASSLEGAFTDTQYF
TGTGCCAGCAGTTTGGAGGGAGCGTTCACAGATACGCAGTATTTT
>.|14|TRBJ1-1|TRBV29-1|.
CSVLGGRGSTEAFF
TGCAGCGTTCTGGGCGGGCGGGGGAGCACTGAAGCTTTCTTT
>.|16|TRBJ2-5|TRBV3-1|few
CASSQAGSGRQETQYF
TGTGCCAGCAGCCAAGCGGGTAGCGGCCGGCAAGAGACCCAGTACTTC
>TRBD1|14|TRBJ1-2|TRBV11-2|many
CASSRDRVSFGYTF
TGTGCCAGCAGCCGGGACAGGGTCTCTTTTGGCTACACCTTC
>TRBD1|15|TRBJ2-7|TRBV18|.
CASSPGTGTAGEQYF
TGTGCCAGCTCACCCGGGACAGGGACCGCAGGGGAGCAGTACTTC
>.|17|TRBJ2-2|TRBV14|few
CASSQVQETRNTGELFF
TGTGCCAGCAGCCAAGTACAGGAGACAAGAAACACCGGGGAGCTGTTTTTT
>.|16|TRBJ2-2|TRBV5-1|.
CASSGFAGIVPGELFF
TGCGCCAGCAGCGGATTTGCAGGCATTGTCCCCGGGGAGCTGTTTTTT
>.|14|TRBJ2-7|TRBV5-4|many
CASSLEGGLHEQYF
TGTGCCAGCAGCTTGGAGGGGGGGCTACACGAGCAGTACTTC